Listed here are 25 T cell receptor beta chains from one sample, sequenced in a study of graft-versus-host responses after intestinal transplantation. Profiled with immunoSEQ multiplex PCR; TCRdb holds only in-frame clones, not every one. The repertoire has about 25,000 clones, approximately 94% of them found once; the top ten carry roughly 0.5%. This specimen was PBMCs, taken 156 days after intestinal transplant. Receptors originate from a human patient who received an intestinal transplant, so some T cells may come from the graft donor.

V and J are TRBV5-4 and TRBJ2-6, with a weak D call TRBD2 (7 bases). CDR1 is SGHNT, CDR2 YYREEE, per germline (reference sequence). The V gene lost 4 bases and the J gene lost 4 bases, with 21 bases spanning the gap. The CDR3 sequence is 18 residues long. The CDR3 region is CASSGGAGRASGANVLTF. In nucleotides, the CDR3 is TGTGCCAGCAGCGGGGGCGCGGGGAGGGCCTCCGGGGCCAACGTCCTGACTTTC.

The chain carries TRBV10-1 and TRBJ2-5; the match to TRBD1 covers 8 bases. The CDR3 runs to 15 residues. V lost 10 bases to trimming and J lost 2 bases; unmatched junction nucleotides: 12. CDR1 and CDR2 (germline): WNHNN, SYGVQD (reference sequence). Here the CDR3 DNA reads TGCGCCAAGGTCGATAGGGACAGGCATCAAGAGACCCAGTACTTC. Protein: CAKVDRDRHQETQYF.

This clone has just one count. V usage is TRBV11-1 and J usage is TRBJ1-6, with D perhaps TRBD1 (5 bases). Germline values: CDR1 SGHAT, CDR2 FQDESV (reference sequence). Trimming left V 4 bases short and J 4 bases short, with 8 bases between. This CDR3 has 14 residues. CDR3 in amino acids: CASSSRGYNSPLHF. For the CDR3, the DNA is TGTGCCAGCAGCTCCCGGGGGTATAATTCACCCCTCCACTTT.

This sequence joins TRBV28 and TRBJ1-1; D possibly corresponds to TRBD1 (5 bases). The V gene lost 6 bases and the J gene lost 4 bases, with 9 bases spanning the gap. Germline V gives CDR1 MDHEN, CDR2 SYDVKM. The CDR3 sequence is 12 residues long. In nucleotides, the CDR3 is TGTGCCAGCAGCAGACAGCCCACTGAAGCTTTCTTT. This encodes CASSRQPTEAFF. Supplemented by reference TRBV28 and TRBJ1-1, the full variable domain reads DVKVTQSSRYLVKRTGEKVFLECVQDMDHENMFWYRQDPGLGLRLIYFSYDVKMKEKGDIPEGYSVSREKKERFSLILESASTNQTSMYLCASSRQPTEAFFGQGTRLTVV.

CDR3 sequence reads: CASSQSQGENTEAFF. For the CDR3, the DNA is TGCGCCAGCAGCCAATCACAGGGGGAGAACACTGAAGCTTTCTTT. The chain uses TRBV4-1 and TRBJ1-1; TRBD1 aligns across 8 bases. Trimming took 2 bases from V and 1 from J; bases not matched to a gene: 3. From germline, CDR1 is MGHRA and CDR2 YSYEKL. The length of the CDR3 is 15 residues.

The rearrangement uses TRBV7-2 and TRBJ2-3; D may be TRBD1 or TRBD2 (5 bases each). The CDR3 runs to 18 residues. V lost 3 bases to trimming and J lost 1 base, with 20 bases between them. CDR1 is SGHTA, CDR2 FQGNSA, per germline. Here the CDR3 DNA reads TGTGCCAGCAGCTTCGGGACGGGGAAATGGGGCGGCACAGATACGCAGTATTTT. Amino acid sequence: CASSFGTGKWGGTDTQYF.

This clone was detected once. The rearrangement joins TRBV7-7 to TRBJ2-1; TRBD2 matches at 7 bases. CDR3 length: 15 amino acids. The trim removed 0 bases at V and 7 bases at J, leaving 6 bases unmatched. Germline V gene lookup returns CDR1 SSHAT and CDR2 FNYEAQ (reference sequence). The CDR3 nucleotides are TGTGCCAGCAGCTTAGCGGACGGGGGAGGGAATGAGCAGTTCTTC. It translates to CASSLADGGGNEQFF. Variable domain in full (rest from reference TRBV7-7 and TRBJ2-1): GAGVSQSPRYKVTKRGQDVTLRCDPISSHATLYWYQQALGQGPEFLTYFNYEAQPDKSGLPSDRFSAERPEGSISTLTIQRTEQRDSAMYRCASSLADGGGNEQFFGPGTRLTVL.

The J gene is TRBJ1-1, the V gene TRBV28; possibly TRBD1 for D (5 bases). V lost 6 bases and J 1 base, leaving 12 bases between the germline ends. CDR3 length: 14 residues. Germline V gene sequence: CDR1 MDHEN, CDR2 SYDVKM. As DNA, the CDR3 is TGTGCCAGCAGGCGGGCGGGGGGGAACACTGAAGCTTTCTTT. Protein sequence: CASRRAGGNTEAFF.

The chain is built from TRBV30 and TRBJ2-7; a possible D gene is TRBD1 (5 bases). Germline V gene data show CDR1 as GTSNPN and CDR2 as SVGIG (reference sequence). V shed 0 bases and J shed 4 bases, with 7 bases lying between them. The CDR3 totals 12 residues. Here the CDR3 DNA reads TGTGCCTGGAGTGTAGCAGGGTACGAGCAGTACTTC. Amino acids: CAWSVAGYEQYF.

This chain connects TRBV10-3 to TRBJ2-2; 11 positions agree with TRBD2. The V segment lost 3 bases and the J segment 0 bases; nucleotides outside the gene matches: 9. The CDR3 is 19 residues long. The germline gives CDR1 ENHRY, CDR2 SYGVKD. The CDR3 sequence is CAISERLAGGRSNTGELFF. The CDR3 DNA sequence: TGTGCCATCAGTGAAAGGCTAGCGGGAGGCCGATCGAACACCGGGGAGCTGTTTTTT.

In its sample, this clone was seen once. This chain's CDR3 is CASTDGGAYNEQFF. The CDR3 DNA sequence: TGTGCCAGTACAGATGGGGGGGCCTACAATGAGCAGTTCTTC. The chain recombines TRBV19 with TRBJ2-1; 7 nucleotides match TRBD2. Trimming at V came to 7 bases and at J to 2 bases, leaving 5 bases not matched to a gene. This CDR3 is 14 amino acids long. From germline, CDR1 is LNHDA and CDR2 SQIVND (reference sequence).

V and J are TRBV2 and TRBJ2-1; possibly TRBD2 for D (5 bases). This CDR3 contains 14 residues. The V gene's germline CDR1 is SNHLY and CDR2 FYNNEI. V lost 7 bases and J 3 bases, leaving 13 bases between the germline ends. The CDR3 loop reads CASKPAEVYNEQFF. CDR3 DNA sequence: TGTGCCAGCAAGCCAGCGGAGGTCTACAATGAGCAGTTCTTC.

The chain recombines TRBV28 with TRBJ1-1; D might be TRBD1 (5 bases). Trimming took off 3 bases at V and 6 bases at J, with 17 bases between the two ends. The CDR3 runs 15 residues. Germline CDR1 MDHEN, CDR2 SYDVKM. The CDR3 nucleotides read TGTGCCAGCAGTTTTCGTACCAGGGCGGAGGCTGAAGCTTTCTTT. The encoded protein is CASSFRTRAEAEAFF.

V and J are TRBV27 and TRBJ1-1; perhaps TRBD1 as D (5 bases). The CDR3 has 14 residues. The V and J ends lost 3 bases and 3 bases respectively, with 11 bases between them. From germline, CDR1 is MNHEY and CDR2 SMNVEV (reference sequence). This CDR3 reads CASSFRDGDTEAFF. CDR3 DNA sequence: TGTGCCAGCAGTTTCAGGGATGGGGACACTGAAGCTTTCTTT.

The chain is built from TRBV11-2 and TRBJ2-7, with D possibly being TRBD2 (6 bases). Looked up from germline, CDR1 is SGHAT and CDR2 is FQNNGV. Trimming cost V 5 bases and J 4 bases, with 18 bases left between them. CDR3 length equals 15 residues. CDR3 amino acids: CASSPLGSGVYEQYF. Here the CDR3 DNA reads TGTGCCAGCAGCCCCTTGGGCTCGGGGGTTTACGAGCAGTACTTC.

Here the CDR3 reads CASSQGLAGGDEQFF. In DNA, the CDR3 is TGTGCCAGCAGCCAAGGACTAGCGGGGGGGGATGAGCAGTTCTTC. The chain is built from TRBV6-5 and TRBJ2-1; 15 bases match TRBD2. V shed 6 bases, J shed 8 bases, and the junction held 5 bases outside the gene matches. The germline V gene encodes CDR1 MNHEY and CDR2 SVGAGI. The CDR3 consists of 15 residues.

The rearrangement joins TRBV11-3 to TRBJ2-2; possible D gene TRBD2, 6 bases. This CDR3 is 14 amino acids long. The germline V gene has CDR1 SGHNT and CDR2 YENEEA. V lost 5 bases and J lost 6, with 13 bases in between. DNA for the CDR3: TGTGCCAGCAGCCAAAGGGGACTGGCCGGGGAGCTGTTTTTT. Translation: CASSQRGLAGELFF.

Here the CDR3 reads CASRTGAKSTDTQYF. CDR3 bases: TGTGCCAGTAGGACAGGGGCGAAATCCACAGATACGCAGTATTTT. This chain uses TRBV19 with TRBJ2-3; 8 positions match TRBD1. The CDR3 is made up of 15 amino acids. The V segment lost 6 bases and the J segment 2 bases; nucleotides outside the gene matches: 7. Germline CDR1 LNHDA, CDR2 SQIVND (reference sequence). The whole variable domain, remainder taken from reference TRBV19 and TRBJ2-3, is DGGITQSPKYLFRKEGQNVTLSCEQNLNHDAMYWYRQDPGQGLRLIYYSQIVNDFQKGDIAEGYSVSREKKESFPLTVTSAQKNPTAFYLCASRTGAKSTDTQYFGPGTRLTVL.

This chain joins TRBV19 and TRBJ2-1; tentative D call: TRBD2 (5 bases). CDR1 and CDR2 (germline): LNHDA, SQIVND (reference sequence). Trimming removed 1 base from V and 9 bases from J, with 7 bases in between. The CDR3 covers 12 residues. The chain's CDR3 is CASSIGEGEQFF. DNA for the CDR3: TGTGCCAGTAGTATAGGAGAGGGTGAGCAGTTCTTC.

This clone was seen once. The V and J genes are TRBV27 and TRBJ2-7; D is unresolved. In germline, CDR1 is MNHEY, CDR2 SMNVEV (reference sequence). The CDR3 is made up of 15 amino acids. V gave up 2 bases and J gave up 0 bases, with 11 bases separating them. CDR3 DNA: TGTGCCAGCAGTTTAAGGAGCCCTAGCTCCTACGAGCAGTACTTC. Amino acid sequence: CASSLRSPSSYEQYF.

The chain carries TRBV13 and TRBJ2-1, with a tentative D call TRBD1 (6 bases). V was pared by 10 bases and J by 7 bases, with 20 bases between. Germline values: CDR1 PRHDT, CDR2 FYEKMQ (reference sequence). The CDR3 spans 14 residues. The CDR3 spells CATSRGGTVNEQFF. As DNA, the CDR3 is TGTGCCACCTCGCGAGGGGGAACCGTGAATGAGCAGTTCTTC.

The chain links TRBV19 to TRBJ2-1; the match to TRBD2 covers 8 bases. The germline V gene has CDR1 LNHDA and CDR2 SQIVND (reference sequence). With V trimmed by 3 bases and J by 1 base, 8 bases remained unmatched. This CDR3 has 17 amino acids. This CDR3 reads CASSITSGSTSYNEQFF. The CDR3 nucleotides read TGTGCCAGTAGTATCACCAGCGGGAGTACATCCTACAATGAGCAGTTCTTC. Variable domain in full (rest from reference TRBV19 and TRBJ2-1): DGGITQSPKYLFRKEGQNVTLSCEQNLNHDAMYWYRQDPGQGLRLIYYSQIVNDFQKGDIAEGYSVSREKKESFPLTVTSAQKNPTAFYLCASSITSGSTSYNEQFFGPGTRLTVL.

V gene TRBV7-8 combines with J gene TRBJ1-4, with D possibly being TRBD1 (5 bases). CDR1 is SGHVS and CDR2 is FQNEAQ in the germline V gene. The V gene lost 5 bases and the J gene lost 0 bases, with 10 bases spanning the gap. The CDR3 spans 15 residues. The CDR3 spells CASSPEGTTNEKLFF. The CDR3 DNA reads TGTGCCAGCAGCCCCGAGGGGACAACTAATGAAAAACTGTTTTTT.

This sequence joins TRBV9 and TRBJ2-2, with D hard to call. Germline assignment: CDR1 SGDLS and CDR2 YYNGEE. The CDR3 contains 13 residues. Trimming removed 0 bases at V and 4 bases at J, with 4 bases between. The CDR3 is CASSVGITGELFF. As DNA, the CDR3 is TGTGCCAGCAGCGTAGGAATCACCGGGGAGCTGTTTTTT.

J is TRBJ1-1 and V is TRBV11-3, with TRBD1 as a possible D gene (5 bases). The germline V gene encodes CDR1 SGHNT and CDR2 YENEEA. Trimming took 6 bases from V and 0 from J, leaving 14 bases between them. The CDR3 consists of 15 residues. The DNA of the CDR3 is TGTGCCAGCAGTCAACGACAGTTCATGAACACTGAAGCTTTCTTT. Translating gives CASSQRQFMNTEAFF.